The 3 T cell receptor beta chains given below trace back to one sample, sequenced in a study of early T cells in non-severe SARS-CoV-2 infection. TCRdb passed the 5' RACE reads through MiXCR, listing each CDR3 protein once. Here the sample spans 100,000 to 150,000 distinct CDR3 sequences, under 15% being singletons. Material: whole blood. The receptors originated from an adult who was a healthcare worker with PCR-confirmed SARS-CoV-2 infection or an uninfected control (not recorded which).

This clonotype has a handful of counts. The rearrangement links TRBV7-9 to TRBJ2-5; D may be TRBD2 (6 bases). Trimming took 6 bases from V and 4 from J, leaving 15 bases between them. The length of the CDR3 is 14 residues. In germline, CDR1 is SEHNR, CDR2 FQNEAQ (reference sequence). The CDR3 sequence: CASRKAGRGETQYF. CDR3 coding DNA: TGTGCCAGCAGGAAGGCGGGAAGAGGAGAGACCCAGTACTTC.

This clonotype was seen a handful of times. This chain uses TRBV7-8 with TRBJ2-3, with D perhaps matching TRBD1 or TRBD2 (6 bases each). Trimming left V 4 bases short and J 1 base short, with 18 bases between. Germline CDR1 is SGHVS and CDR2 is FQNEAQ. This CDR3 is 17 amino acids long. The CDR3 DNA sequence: TGTGCCAGCAGCTACAGGGACTCCCTTGAGGGCACAGATACGCAGTATTTT. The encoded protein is CASSYRDSLEGTDTQYF.

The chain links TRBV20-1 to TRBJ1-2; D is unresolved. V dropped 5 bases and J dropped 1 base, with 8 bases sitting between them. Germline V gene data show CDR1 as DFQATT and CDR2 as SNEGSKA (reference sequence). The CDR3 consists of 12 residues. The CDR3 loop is CSAPDLNYGYTF. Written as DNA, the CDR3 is TGCAGTGCTCCCGACCTTAACTATGGCTACACCTTC.